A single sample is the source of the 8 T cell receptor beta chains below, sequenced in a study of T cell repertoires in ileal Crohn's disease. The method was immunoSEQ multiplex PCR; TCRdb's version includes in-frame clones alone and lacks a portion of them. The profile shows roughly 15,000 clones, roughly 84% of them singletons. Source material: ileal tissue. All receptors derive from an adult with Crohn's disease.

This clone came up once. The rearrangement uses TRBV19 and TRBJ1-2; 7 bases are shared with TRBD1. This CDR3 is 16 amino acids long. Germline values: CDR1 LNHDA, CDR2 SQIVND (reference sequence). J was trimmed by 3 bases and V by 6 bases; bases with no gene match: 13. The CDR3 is CASSVTGPAVHYGYTF. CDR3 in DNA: TGTGCCAGTAGCGTGACAGGGCCTGCGGTTCACTATGGCTACACCTTC.

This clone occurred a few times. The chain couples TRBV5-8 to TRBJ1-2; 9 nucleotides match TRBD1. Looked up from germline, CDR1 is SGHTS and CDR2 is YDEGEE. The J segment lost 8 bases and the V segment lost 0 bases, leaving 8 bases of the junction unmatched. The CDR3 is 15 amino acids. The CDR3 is CASSLENRGLGGYTF. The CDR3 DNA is TGTGCCAGCAGCTTGGAAAACAGGGGGCTAGGAGGCTACACCTTC.

The CDR3 bases are TGTGCCAGCAGCTTAGGGGGGGCGAGGACTGAAGCTTTCTTT. Its translation is CASSLGGARTEAFF. The V and J genes are TRBV7-3 and TRBJ1-1; weak D call: TRBD1 (6 bases). V lost 2 bases, J lost 5 bases, and 12 bases lay in between. Germline V gene data show CDR1 as SGHTA and CDR2 as FQGTGA. The CDR3 runs to 14 residues. The complete variable domain, with remaining parts taken from reference TRBV7-3 and TRBJ1-1, reads GAGVSQTPSNKVTEKGKYVELRCDPISGHTALYWYRQSLGQGPEFLIYFQGTGAADDSGLPNDRFFAVRPEGSVSTLKIQRTERGDSAVYLCASSLGGARTEAFFGQGTRLTVV.

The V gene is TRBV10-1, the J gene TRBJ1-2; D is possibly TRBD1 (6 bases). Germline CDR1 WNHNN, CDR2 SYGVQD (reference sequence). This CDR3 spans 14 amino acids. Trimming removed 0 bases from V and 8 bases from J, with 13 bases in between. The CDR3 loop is CASSESRAGAGYTF. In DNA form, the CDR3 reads TGCGCCAGCAGTGAGTCGAGGGCAGGGGCCGGCTACACCTTC.

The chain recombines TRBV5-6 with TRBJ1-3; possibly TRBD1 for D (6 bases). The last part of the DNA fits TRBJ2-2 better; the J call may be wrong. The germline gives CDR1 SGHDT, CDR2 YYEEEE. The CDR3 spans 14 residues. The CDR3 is CASSLLGAVGELFF. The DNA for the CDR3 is TGTGCCAGCAGCCTTTTGGGGGCGGTCGGGGAGCTGTTTTTT.

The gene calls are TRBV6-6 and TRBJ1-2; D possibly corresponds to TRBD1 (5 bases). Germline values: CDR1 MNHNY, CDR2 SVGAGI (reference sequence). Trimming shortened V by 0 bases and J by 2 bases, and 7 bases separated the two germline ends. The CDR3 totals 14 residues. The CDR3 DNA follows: TGTGCCAGCAGTTACTCCAAGGGGAACTATGGCTACACCTTC. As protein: CASSYSKGNYGYTF.

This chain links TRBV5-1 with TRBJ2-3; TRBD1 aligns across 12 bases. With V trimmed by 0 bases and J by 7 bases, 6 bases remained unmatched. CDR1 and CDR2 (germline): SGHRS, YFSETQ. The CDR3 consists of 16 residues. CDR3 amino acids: CASSLEGTGGANTQYF. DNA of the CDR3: TGCGCCAGCAGCTTGGAAGGGACAGGGGGCGCGAATACGCAGTATTTT.

The CDR3 here is CASSLVPGTYEQYF. The CDR3 nucleotides read TGTGCCAGCAGCTTAGTCCCGGGAACCTACGAGCAGTACTTC. The V and J genes are TRBV7-2 and TRBJ2-7, with D tentatively TRBD2 (5 bases). The CDR3 covers 14 residues. Trimming pared 1 base from V and 2 bases from J, leaving 9 bases between. Germline CDR1 SGHTA, CDR2 FQGNSA.